This TCR beta chain was sequenced in a study of CD8+ T cells in alopecia areata. Whole-study findings and limits: Higher clonality than in normal scalp was seen in lesional scalp, especially alopecia totalis/universalis.

The CDR3 has 13 residues. Germline V lookup: CDR1 SSHAT, CDR2 FNYEAQ (reference sequence). The sequencing template was cDNA reverse transcribed from extracted RNA. TCRdb keeps only in-frame clones here, not all; method: immunoSEQ multiplex PCR. There are 170,000 or so clones in the sample; 65% occur only once, and over 0.85% lies in the top ten. Notes on this clone: The antigen is not known. At one end, the junction sequence differs from germline, possibly due to a read error.

Treatment of the sample: oral pan-JAK inhibitor, 5-10 mg twice daily. The sample here was CD4+ T cells sorted from blood, taken at week 4, from a patient treated with tofacitinib. The sequence was collected from a human donor with alopecia areata. V and J are TRBV7-7 and TRBJ1-5; D is unclear. The CDR3 region has the DNA TGTGCTAGCAGCTTAAACACTAATCAGCCCCAGCATTTT. Its protein product is CASSLNTNQPQHF.